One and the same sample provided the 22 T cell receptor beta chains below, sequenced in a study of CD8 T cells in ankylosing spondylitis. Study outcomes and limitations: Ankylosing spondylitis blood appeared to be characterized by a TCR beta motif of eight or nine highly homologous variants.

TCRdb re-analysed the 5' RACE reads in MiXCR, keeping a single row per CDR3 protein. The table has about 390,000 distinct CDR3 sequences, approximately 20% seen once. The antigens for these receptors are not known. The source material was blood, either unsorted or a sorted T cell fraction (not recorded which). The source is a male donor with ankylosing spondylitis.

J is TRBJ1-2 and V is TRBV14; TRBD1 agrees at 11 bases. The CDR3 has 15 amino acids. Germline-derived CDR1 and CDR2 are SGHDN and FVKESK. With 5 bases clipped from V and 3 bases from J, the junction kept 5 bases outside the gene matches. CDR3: CASSMDRGRDYGYTF. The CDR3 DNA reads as TGTGCCAGCAGCATGGACAGGGGGCGTGACTATGGCTACACCTTC.

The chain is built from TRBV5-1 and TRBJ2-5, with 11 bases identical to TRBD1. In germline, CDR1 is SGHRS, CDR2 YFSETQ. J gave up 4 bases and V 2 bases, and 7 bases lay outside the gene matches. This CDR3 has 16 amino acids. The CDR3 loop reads CASSLSGQGDAETQYF. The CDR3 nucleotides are TGCGCCAGCAGCTTATCGGGACAGGGGGACGCAGAGACCCAGTACTTC.

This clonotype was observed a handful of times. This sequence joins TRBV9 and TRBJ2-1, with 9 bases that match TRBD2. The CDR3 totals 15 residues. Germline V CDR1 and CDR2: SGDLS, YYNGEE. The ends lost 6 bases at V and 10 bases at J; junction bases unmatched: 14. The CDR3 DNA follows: TGTGCCAGCAACCTCGGCAGTAGCGGGGGTGCGGAGCAGTTCTTC. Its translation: CASNLGSSGGAEQFF.

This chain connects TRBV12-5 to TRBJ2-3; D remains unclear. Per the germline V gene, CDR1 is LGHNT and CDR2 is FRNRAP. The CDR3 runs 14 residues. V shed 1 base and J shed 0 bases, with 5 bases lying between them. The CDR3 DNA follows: TGTGCTAGTGGTTTGGGGATTAGCACAGATACGCAGTATTTT. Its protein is CASGLGISTDTQYF.

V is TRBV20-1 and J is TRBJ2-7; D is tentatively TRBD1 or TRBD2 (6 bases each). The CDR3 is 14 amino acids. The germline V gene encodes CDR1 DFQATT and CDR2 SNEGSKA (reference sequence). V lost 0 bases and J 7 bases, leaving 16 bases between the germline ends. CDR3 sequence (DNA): TGCAGTGCTAGAGATTACCGGAGGGGGTGGGAGCAGTACTTC. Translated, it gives CSARDYRRGWEQYF.

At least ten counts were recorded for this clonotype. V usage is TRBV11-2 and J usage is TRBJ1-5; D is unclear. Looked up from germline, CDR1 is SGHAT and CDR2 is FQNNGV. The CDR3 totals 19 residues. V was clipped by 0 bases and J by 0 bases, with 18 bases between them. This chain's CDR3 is CASSLERPRAHDSNQPQHF. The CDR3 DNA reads TGTGCCAGCAGCTTAGAGCGACCCCGGGCTCACGATAGCAATCAGCCCCAGCATTTT.

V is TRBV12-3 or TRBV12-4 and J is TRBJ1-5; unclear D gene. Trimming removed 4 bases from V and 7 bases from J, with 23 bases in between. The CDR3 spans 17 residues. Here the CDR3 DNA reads TGTGCCAGCAGTTCCACTCCCAGGAGCATAGAGAGGCAGCCCCAGCATTTT. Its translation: CASSSTPRSIERQPQHF.

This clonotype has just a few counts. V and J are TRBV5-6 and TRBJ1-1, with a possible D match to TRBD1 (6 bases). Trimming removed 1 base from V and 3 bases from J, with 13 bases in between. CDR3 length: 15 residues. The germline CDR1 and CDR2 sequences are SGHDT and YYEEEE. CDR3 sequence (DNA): TGTGCCAGCAGCTTGATGGGACACCTATACACTGAAGCTTTCTTT. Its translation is CASSLMGHLYTEAFF. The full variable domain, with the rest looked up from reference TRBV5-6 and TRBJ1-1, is DAGVTQSPTHLIKTRGQQVTLRCSPKSGHDTVSWYQQALGQGPQFIFQYYEEEERQRGNFPDRFSGHQFPNYSSELNVNALLLGDSALYLCASSLMGHLYTEAFFGQGTRLTVV.

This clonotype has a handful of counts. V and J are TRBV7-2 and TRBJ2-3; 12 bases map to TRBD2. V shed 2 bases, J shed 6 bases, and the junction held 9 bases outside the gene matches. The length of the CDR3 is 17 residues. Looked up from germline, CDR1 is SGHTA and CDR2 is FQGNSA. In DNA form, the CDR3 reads TGTGCCAGCAGCTTAAGGCCTAGCGGGAGGGTATACGATACGCAGTATTTT. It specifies CASSLRPSGRVYDTQYF.

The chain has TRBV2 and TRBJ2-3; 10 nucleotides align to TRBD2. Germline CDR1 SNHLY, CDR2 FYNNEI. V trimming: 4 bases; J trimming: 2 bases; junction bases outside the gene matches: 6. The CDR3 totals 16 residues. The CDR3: CASSGNSGRFTDTQYF. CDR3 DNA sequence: TGTGCCAGCAGTGGGAATAGCGGGAGGTTCACAGATACGCAGTATTTT.

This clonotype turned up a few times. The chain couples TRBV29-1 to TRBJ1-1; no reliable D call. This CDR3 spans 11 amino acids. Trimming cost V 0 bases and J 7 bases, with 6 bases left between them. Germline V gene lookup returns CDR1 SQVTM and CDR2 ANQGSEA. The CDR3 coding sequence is TGCAGCGTTGAAGACAGATTTGAAGCTTTCTTT. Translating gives CSVEDRFEAFF. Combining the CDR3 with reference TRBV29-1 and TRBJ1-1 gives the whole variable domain SAVISQKPSRDICQRGTSLTIQCQVDSQVTMMFWYRQQPGQSLTLIATANQGSEATYESGFVIDKFPISRPNLTFSTLTVSNMSPEDSSIYLCSVEDRFEAFFGQGTRLTVV.

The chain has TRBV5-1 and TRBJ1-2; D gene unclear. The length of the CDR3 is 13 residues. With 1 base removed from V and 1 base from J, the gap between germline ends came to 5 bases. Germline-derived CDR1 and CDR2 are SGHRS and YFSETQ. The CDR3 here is CASSLTDNYGYTF. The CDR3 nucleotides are TGCGCCAGCAGCTTGACAGATAACTATGGCTACACCTTC.

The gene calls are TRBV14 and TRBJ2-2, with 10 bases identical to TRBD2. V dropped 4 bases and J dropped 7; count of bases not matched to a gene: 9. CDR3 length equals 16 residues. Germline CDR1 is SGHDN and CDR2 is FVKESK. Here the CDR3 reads CASSPLAGAPDGELFF. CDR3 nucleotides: TGTGCCAGCAGCCCGCTAGCGGGAGCACCTGACGGGGAGCTGTTTTTT.

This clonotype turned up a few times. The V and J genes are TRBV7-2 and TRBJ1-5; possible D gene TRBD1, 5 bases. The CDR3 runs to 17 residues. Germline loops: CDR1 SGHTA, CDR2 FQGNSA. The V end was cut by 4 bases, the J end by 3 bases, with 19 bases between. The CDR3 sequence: CASSSEVGRSLNQPQHF. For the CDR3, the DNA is TGTGCCAGCAGCTCCGAAGTGGGGCGCAGCCTCAATCAGCCCCAGCATTTT.

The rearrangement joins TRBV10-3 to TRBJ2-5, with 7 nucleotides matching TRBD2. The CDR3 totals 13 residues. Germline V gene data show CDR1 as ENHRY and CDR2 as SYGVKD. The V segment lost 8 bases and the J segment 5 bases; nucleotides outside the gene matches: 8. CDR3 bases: TGTGCCATCGGGGGGGGGGACCTCGAGACCCAGTACTTC. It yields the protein CAIGGGDLETQYF.

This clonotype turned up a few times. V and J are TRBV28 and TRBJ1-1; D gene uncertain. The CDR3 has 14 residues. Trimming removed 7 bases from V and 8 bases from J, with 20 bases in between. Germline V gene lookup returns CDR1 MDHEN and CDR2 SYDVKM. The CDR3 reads CASNRMIPGLEAFF. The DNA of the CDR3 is TGTGCCAGCAATAGAATGATCCCCGGTTTGGAAGCTTTCTTT.

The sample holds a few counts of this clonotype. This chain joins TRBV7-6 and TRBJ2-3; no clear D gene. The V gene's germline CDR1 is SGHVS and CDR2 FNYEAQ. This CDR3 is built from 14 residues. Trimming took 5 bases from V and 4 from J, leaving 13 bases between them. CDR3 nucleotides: TGTGCCAGCAGCCCCCGCGTTAAAGCAGATACGCAGTATTTT. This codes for CASSPRVKADTQYF.

Here the CDR3 reads CASSLRAGTGYNYGYTF. For the CDR3, the DNA is TGTGCCAGCAGCCTTAGGGCCGGGACAGGCTATAACTATGGCTACACCTTC. The chain links TRBV11-2 to TRBJ1-2, with 8 bases that match TRBD1. Trimming cost V 5 bases and J 1 base; bases outside gene matches: 12. This CDR3 comprises 17 residues. Germline CDR1 is SGHAT and CDR2 is FQNNGV. Based on the CDR3 plus reference TRBV11-2 and TRBJ1-2, the full variable domain is EAGVAQSPRYKIIEKRQSVAFWCNPISGHATLYWYQQILGQGPKLLIQFQNNGVVDDSQLPKDRFSAERLKGVDSTLKIQPAKLEDSAVYLCASSLRAGTGYNYGYTFGSGTRLTVV.

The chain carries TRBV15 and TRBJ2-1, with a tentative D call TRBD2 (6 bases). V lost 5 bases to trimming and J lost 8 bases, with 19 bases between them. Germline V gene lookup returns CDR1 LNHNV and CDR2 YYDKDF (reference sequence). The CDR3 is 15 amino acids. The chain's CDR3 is CATSLLNGGTDEQFF. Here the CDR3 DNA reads TGTGCCACCAGCTTACTAAACGGGGGAACGGATGAGCAGTTCTTC.

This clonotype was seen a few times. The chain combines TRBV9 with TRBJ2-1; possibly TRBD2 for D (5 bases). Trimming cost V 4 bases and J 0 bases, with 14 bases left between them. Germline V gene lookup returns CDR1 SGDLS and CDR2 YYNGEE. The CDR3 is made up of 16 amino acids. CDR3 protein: CASSPWIGSSYNEQFF. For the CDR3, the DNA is TGTGCCAGCAGCCCATGGATAGGGAGCTCCTACAATGAGCAGTTCTTC.

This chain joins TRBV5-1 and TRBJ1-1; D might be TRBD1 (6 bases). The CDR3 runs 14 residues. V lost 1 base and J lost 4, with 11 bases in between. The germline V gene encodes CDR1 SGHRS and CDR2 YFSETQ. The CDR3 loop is CASSLTGPATEAFF. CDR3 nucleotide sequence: TGCGCCAGCAGCTTGACAGGGCCGGCCACTGAAGCTTTCTTT.

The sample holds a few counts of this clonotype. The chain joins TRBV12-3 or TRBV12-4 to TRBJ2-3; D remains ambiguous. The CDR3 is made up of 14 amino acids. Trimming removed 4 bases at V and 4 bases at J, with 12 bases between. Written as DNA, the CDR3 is TGTGCCAGCAGTTCCTCCCGTGGGGCAGATACGCAGTATTTT. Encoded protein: CASSSSRGADTQYF.